The following is a T cell receptor (beta chain) sequence with its context. Its target is not known. A read error may account for a junction end that differs from germline. This sample was included in a study of tumor-infiltrating lymphocytes in primary liver carcinoma. On the study more broadly: Donors underwent surgery for histopathologically diagnosed primary liver carcinoma. Productive TCRbeta read yields ran from roughly 3.9 to 6.8 million per sample and were similar between tissues. Stage T1-T3 N0M0 tumors measured about 4.2 to 10 cm at most.

The CDR3 loop spans 10 amino acids. CDR1 is SQVTM, CDR2 ANQGSEA, per germline. Making TCR beta cDNA involved approximately 530 ng total RNA and a constant-region primer. TCR beta libraries came from three nested multiplex PCR rounds using slightly modified ARM-PCR. Use of TRBV1-TRBV30 forward primers with a C-beta reverse primer characterized the first two PCR rounds, which lasted about 10 cycles each. Using its own MiXCR run on the multiplex PCR reads, TCRdb lists one record per CDR3 protein. This table holds about 200,000 distinct CDR3 sequences, 65% found once. Study-wide findings and caveats: With p = 0.039, the top-250-clone fraction in tumors significantly exceeded that in blood.

Both blood RNA, taken from unsorted whole blood, and germline DNA were extracted. The chain recombines TRBV29-1 with TRBJ1-1; no clear D. The origin of this receptor is an older woman with primary liver carcinoma and hepatitis B virus infection. The sequenced sample was peripheral blood. The CDR3 nucleotides read TGCAGCGCCGCGAACACTGAAGTTTTATTT. It translates to CSAANTEVLF. Full variable domain (remainder filled in from reference TRBV29-1 and TRBJ1-1): SAVISQKPSRDICQRGTSLTIQCQVDSQVTMMFWYRQQPGQSLTLIATANQGSEATYESGFVIDKFPISRPNLTFSTLTVSNMSPEDSSIYLCSAANTEVLFGQGTRLTVV.